This T cell receptor beta chain derives from a study of blood T cell repertoires in COVID-19. As for the study in general: Samples of COVID-19 (acute and convalescent) were obtained from the United States, Italy and Spain.

Produced via immunoSEQ multiplex PCR; TCRdb's table is partial and in-frame only. The sample includes 110,000 to 150,000 clones, approximately 80% of them seen just once. CDR3 length: 15 amino acids. Per germline, CDR1 KGHDR and CDR2 SFDVKD. Germline trimming cut 3 bases from V and 4 bases from J; bases unmatched to any gene: 5. The TCR was taken from a human donor in a cohort sampled during active COVID-19. Sequencing was carried out using peripheral blood. The V and J genes are TRBV24-1 and TRBJ2-1; 7 nucleotides match TRBD1. The DNA of the CDR3 is TGTGCCACCAGTGATAGGGACAGAGCATACAATGAGCAGTTCTTC. The encoded protein is CATSDRDRAYNEQFF.